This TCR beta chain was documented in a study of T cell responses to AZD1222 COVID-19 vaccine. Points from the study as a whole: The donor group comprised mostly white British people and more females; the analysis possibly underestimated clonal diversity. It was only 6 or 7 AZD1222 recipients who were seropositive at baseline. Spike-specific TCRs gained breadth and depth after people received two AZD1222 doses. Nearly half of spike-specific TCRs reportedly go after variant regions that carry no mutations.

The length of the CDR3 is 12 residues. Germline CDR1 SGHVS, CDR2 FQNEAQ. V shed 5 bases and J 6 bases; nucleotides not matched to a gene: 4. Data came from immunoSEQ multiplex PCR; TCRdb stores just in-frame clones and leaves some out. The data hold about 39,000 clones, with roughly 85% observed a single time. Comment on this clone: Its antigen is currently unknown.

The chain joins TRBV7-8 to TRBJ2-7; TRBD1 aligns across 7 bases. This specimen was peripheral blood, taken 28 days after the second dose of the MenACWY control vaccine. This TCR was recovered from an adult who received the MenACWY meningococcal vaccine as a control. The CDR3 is CASSPTGPEQYF. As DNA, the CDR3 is TGTGCCAGCAGCCCGACAGGGCCCGAGCAGTACTTC.